Reported below is one T cell receptor beta chain. Its specificity is not known. This entry belongs to a study of CD8 T cells in Susac syndrome. Across the study: There were Susac syndrome patients who were therapy-naive at blood draw, others on corticosteroids, and others on intravenous immunoglobulin alone. Study results and caveats: Clonal expansion was missing from Susac syndrome CD4+ T cell repertoires.

RNA totalling about 0.45 to 1 ug underwent reverse transcription with random hexamers. With immunoSEQ multiplex PCR, TCR beta CDR3 was amplified across 54 Vbeta and 13 Jbeta. A single record per CDR3 protein comes from TCRdb applying MiXCR to the immunoSEQ multiplex PCR reads. The sample lists about 180,000 distinct CDR3 sequences, 85% to 95% occurring once. This CDR3 comprises 13 residues. Per the germline V gene, CDR1 is SQVTM and CDR2 is ANQGSEA. After removal of 7 bases from V and 6 bases from J, the junction contained 8 bases not matched to a gene. This receptor was identified in a human donor with Susac syndrome. Sequencing was carried out using CD4+ T cells from PBMCs. The V and J genes are TRBV29-1 and TRBJ2-1, with 8 bases fitting TRBD1. The CDR3 reads CSAGQGSSNEQFF. The CDR3 DNA sequence: TGCAGCGCCGGACAGGGTAGTAGCAATGAGCAGTTCTTC.